This note documents a single T cell receptor beta chain sequence. The sample comes from a study of blood T cell repertoires in COVID-19. Study summary: From T cells, B-cell-depleted T cells, or PBMCs came the material, which was cDNA or gDNA.

This CDR3 region has 16 residues. CDR1 and CDR2 (germline): SGDLS, YYNGEE. J gave up 5 bases and V 1 base, and 4 bases lay outside the gene matches. Sequencing used immunoSEQ multiplex PCR; TCRdb keeps in-frame clones, though not all of them. This table holds approximately 290,000 clones, about 91% found once. The rearrangement joins TRBV9 to TRBJ2-2, with 11 bases identical to TRBD2. Specimen: peripheral blood. The sequence came from a woman aged 55-69 years with acute or convalescent COVID-19. CDR3 amino acids: CASSVWASGRTGELFF. The CDR3 DNA reads as TGTGCCAGCAGCGTATGGGCTAGCGGGAGGACCGGGGAGCTGTTTTTT. Variable domain in full (rest from reference TRBV9 and TRBJ2-2): DSGVTQTPKHLITATGQRVTLRCSPRSGDLSVYWYQQSLDQGLQFLIQYYNGEERAKGNILERFSAQQFPDLHSELNLSSLELGDSALYFCASSVWASGRTGELFFGEGSRLTVL.